The next 29 T cell receptor beta chains were all read from a single sample in a study of cytomegalovirus exposure and HLA in healthy donors. PCR employed 60 Vbeta and 13 Jbeta primers. Generated by immunoSEQ multiplex PCR, the TCRdb table keeps only in-frame clones and is missing some. The sample contains around 150,000 clones, 82% of which appear only once. Sequences were obtained from PBMCs. The source of these receptors is a young man in good health and CMV-seropositive.

This clone is a singleton in its sample. The genes are TRBV5-1 and TRBJ2-3; TRBD2 agrees at 9 bases. Germline V CDR1 and CDR2: SGHRS, YFSETQ. V lost 0 bases to trimming and J lost 2 bases; unmatched junction nucleotides: 4. The CDR3 is 16 residues long. CDR3 residues: CASSLVLAGPTDTQYF. CDR3 in DNA: TGCGCCAGCAGCTTGGTTCTAGCGGGGCCCACAGATACGCAGTATTTT.

The gene calls are TRBV2 and TRBJ2-7; TRBD1 matches 8 bases. V was pared by 6 bases and J by 0 bases, with 4 bases of the junction left unmatched. CDR1 is SNHLY, CDR2 FYNNEI, per germline. CDR3 size: 14 residues. For the CDR3, the DNA is TGTGCCAGCAGGGCGGGACAGGCCTCCTACGAGCAGTACTTC. Translation gives CASRAGQASYEQYF.

The chain couples TRBV7-9 to TRBJ2-1; D unresolved. In germline, CDR1 is SEHNR, CDR2 FQNEAQ (reference sequence). The CDR3 is 11 amino acids. V was trimmed by 5 bases and J by 14 bases, leaving 13 bases between them. Here the CDR3 DNA reads TGTGCCAGCAGCCCTGGGCATTTGGAGTTCTTC. Protein sequence: CASSPGHLEFF.

The DNA of the CDR3 is TGTGCCAGCAGCTTAGGACAAGCCAGCTCCTACGAGCAGTACTTC. Encoded protein: CASSLGQASSYEQYF. This rearrangement joins TRBV11-2 to TRBJ2-7, with unresolved D. This CDR3 is built from 15 residues. Germline CDR1 and CDR2: SGHAT and FQNNGV. V lost 1 base to trimming and J lost 0 bases, with 10 bases between them.

The chain combines TRBV6-1 with TRBJ2-2; D is unresolved. The CDR3 runs 13 residues. The V end was cut by 1 base, the J end by 7 bases, with 7 bases between. Germline V CDR1 and CDR2: MNHNS, SASEGT. CDR3 sequence: CASSEGFSGELFF. The CDR3 region has the DNA TGTGCCAGCAGTGAAGGGTTTAGCGGGGAGCTGTTTTTT.

The CDR3 sequence: CASSLLVTYNEQFF. The CDR3 DNA reads as TGTGCCAGCAGTTTGCTAGTAACCTACAATGAGCAGTTCTTC. V gene TRBV28 combines with J gene TRBJ2-1; the D is unclear. Trimming cost V 3 bases and J 2 bases, with 8 bases left between them. The CDR3 contains 14 residues. From germline, CDR1 is MDHEN and CDR2 SYDVKM.

The chain couples TRBV5-1 to TRBJ1-6; D not resolved. Germline V gives CDR1 SGHRS, CDR2 YFSETQ. The CDR3 is 16 amino acids. V was trimmed by 3 bases and J by 5 bases, leaving 15 bases between them. Here the CDR3 DNA reads TGCGCCAGCAGCTCCCGTGGTGGAGTGGATAATTCACCCCTCCACTTT. This gives the protein CASSSRGGVDNSPLHF.

The chain is built from TRBV6-5 and TRBJ1-1; D is ambiguous. V was shortened by 7 bases and J by 8 bases, with 11 bases between the two germline ends. CDR1 and CDR2 (germline): MNHEY, SVGAGI. The CDR3 has 11 residues. DNA for the CDR3: TGTGCCAGCACAACGGGTCACGAAGCTTTCTTT. Translating gives CASTTGHEAFF.

This clone has just one count. This chain connects TRBV9 to TRBJ1-2; the match to TRBD1 covers 9 bases. The CDR3 is 14 residues long. From germline, CDR1 is SGDLS and CDR2 YYNGEE. Trimming cost V 3 bases and J 8 bases; bases outside gene matches: 8. The chain's CDR3 is CASSADPDRGGYTF. In nucleotides, the CDR3 is TGTGCCAGCAGCGCTGACCCGGACAGGGGCGGCTACACCTTC. Supplemented by reference TRBV9 and TRBJ1-2, the full variable domain reads DSGVTQTPKHLITATGQRVTLRCSPRSGDLSVYWYQQSLDQGLQFLIQYYNGEERAKGNILERFSAQQFPDLHSELNLSSLELGDSALYFCASSADPDRGGYTFGSGTRLTVV.

The CDR3 protein is CASSLDRVGMNTEAFF. The CDR3 nucleotides read TGTGCCAGCAGCTTGGACAGGGTAGGCATGAACACTGAAGCTTTCTTT. V is TRBV5-5 and J is TRBJ1-1, with D possibly TRBD1 on 6 matching bases. This CDR3 has 16 amino acids. Germline assignment: CDR1 SGHKS and CDR2 YYEKEE (reference sequence). V dropped 0 bases and J dropped 0 bases, with 12 bases sitting between them.

The chain links TRBV7-8 to TRBJ2-2; D uncertain. With 2 bases removed from V and 0 bases from J, the gap between germline ends came to 10 bases. There are 16 residues in the CDR3. CDR1 is SGHVS, CDR2 FQNEAQ, per germline. Written as DNA, the CDR3 is TGTGCCAGCAGCTTAACCGAGCCAACGAACACCGGGGAGCTGTTTTTT. This encodes CASSLTEPTNTGELFF.

CDR3 loop: CAWISLMNTEAFF. In nucleotides, the CDR3 is TGTGCCTGGATTAGTCTGATGAACACTGAAGCTTTCTTT. This chain links TRBV30 with TRBJ1-1; the D is unclear. The length of the CDR3 is 13 residues. CDR1 and CDR2 (germline): GTSNPN, SVGIG (reference sequence). V lost 4 bases and J lost 0, with 9 bases in between.

V gene TRBV28 combines with J gene TRBJ2-5; 12 bases map to TRBD2. The DNA end lines up better with TRBJ2-7; the J call may be wrong. The length of the CDR3 is 14 residues. CDR1 MDHEN and CDR2 SYDVKM come from the germline V gene. The CDR3 region has the DNA TGTGCCAGCAGGCCTGGACTAGCGGGATACGAGCAGTACTTC. Protein product: CASRPGLAGYEQYF.

V is TRBV25-1 and J is TRBJ2-3, with 11 bases identical to TRBD2. CDR3 length: 17 amino acids. Per the germline V gene, CDR1 is MGHDK and CDR2 is SYGVNS. With 3 bases clipped from V and 5 bases from J, the junction kept 10 bases outside the gene matches. Written as DNA, the CDR3 is TGTGCCAGCAGTGACCCCACTAGCGGGAGTAGGGGAGATACGCAGTATTTT. This translates into CASSDPTSGSRGDTQYF. Full variable domain (rest looked up from reference TRBV25-1 and TRBJ2-3): EADIYQTPRYLVIGTGKKITLECSQTMGHDKMYWYQQDPGMELHLIHYSYGVNSTEKGDLSSESTVSRIRTEHFPLTLESARPSHTSQYLCASSDPTSGSRGDTQYFGPGTRLTVL.

A word on this clone: One junction end does not reproduce the germline sequence, and a read error may be involved. The rearrangement links TRBV6-6 to TRBJ1-4; D ambiguous. The V gene's germline CDR1 is MNHNY and CDR2 SVGAGI (reference sequence). The CDR3 is 13 residues long. CDR3 in DNA: TGTGCTAGCAGCCTGAGGGCTAATGAAAAACTGTTTTTT. Protein: CASSLRANEKLFF.

V gene TRBV7-9 combines with J gene TRBJ1-2, with a weak D call TRBD1 (6 bases). Germline CDR1 and CDR2: SEHNR and FQNEAQ (reference sequence). The CDR3 has 14 amino acids. Trimming shortened V by 4 bases and J by 8 bases, and 17 bases separated the two germline ends. The CDR3 DNA is TGTGCCAGCAGCTGGGGACAAGACATTTTGGGCTACACCTTC. Encoded protein: CASSWGQDILGYTF.

The chain joins TRBV28 to TRBJ2-5; 7 bases fit TRBD2. The CDR3 sequence is 15 residues long. Losses at the gene ends were 4 bases for V and 5 bases for J; bases not matched to a gene: 10. Germline V CDR1 and CDR2: MDHEN, SYDVKM. The DNA of the CDR3 is TGTGCCAGCAGTTCTTGGGGGGGGAGAAAGGAGACCCAGTACTTC. Its protein product is CASSSWGGRKETQYF.

The CDR3 bases are TGTGCCAGCAGCGGACAGAACTATGGCTACACCTTC. Amino acids: CASSGQNYGYTF. The V and J genes are TRBV5-6 and TRBJ1-2; tentative D call: TRBD1 (6 bases). CDR1 and CDR2 from the germline V gene are SGHDT and YYEEEE. V dropped 4 bases and J dropped 2 bases, with 6 bases sitting between them. The CDR3 consists of 12 residues.

The chain couples TRBV28 to TRBJ1-3; TRBD1 matches at 7 bases. Germline V gives CDR1 MDHEN, CDR2 SYDVKM. Losses at the gene ends were 1 base for V and 4 bases for J; bases not matched to a gene: 4. CDR3 size: 15 residues. The CDR3 DNA is TGTGCCAGCAGTTTATTAGGGACAGACGGAAACACCATATATTTT. Encoded protein: CASSLLGTDGNTIYF.

To note about this clone: The junction departs from the called germline gene at one end, perhaps through a read error. Here the CDR3 reads CASSLWTGGYTEAFF. The CDR3 region has the DNA TGTGCCAGCAGTCTATGGACAGGGGGTTACACTGAAGCTTTCTTT. The V gene is TRBV28, the J gene TRBJ1-1, with 10 bases that match TRBD1. The germline V gene encodes CDR1 MDHEN and CDR2 SYDVKM. The CDR3 spans 15 residues. Together with reference TRBV28 and TRBJ1-1, the CDR3 gives the full variable domain: DVKVTQSSRYLVKRTGEKVFLECVQDMDHENMFWYRQDPGLGLRLIYFSYDVKMKEKGDIPEGYSVSREKKERFSLILESASTNQTSMYLCASSLWTGGYTEAFFGQGTRLTVV.

This chain links TRBV5-5 with TRBJ2-1; no clear D. With 0 bases removed from V and 6 bases from J, the gap between germline ends came to 4 bases. CDR1 is SGHKS, CDR2 YYEKEE, per germline (reference sequence). The CDR3 consists of 12 residues. The CDR3 DNA is TGTGCCAGCAGCTTGGCCCTCAATGAGCAGTTCTTC. This gives the protein CASSLALNEQFF.

The V call is TRBV13, the J call TRBJ2-1; 9 bases match TRBD2. The CDR3 totals 17 residues. Trimming cost V 6 bases and J 11 bases; bases outside gene matches: 20. CDR1 PRHDT and CDR2 FYEKMQ come from the germline V gene (reference sequence). The CDR3 region has the DNA TGTGCCAGCAGTGCGGGAGAGTATGAACTAGCGGGTGGACAGCAGTTCTTC. Its translation: CASSAGEYELAGGQQFF.

DNA for the CDR3: TGTGCCACACGGACAGGGGAAGGCAATCAGCCCCAGCATTTT. Translating gives CATRTGEGNQPQHF. The V and J genes are TRBV2 and TRBJ1-5, with 9 bases fitting TRBD1. Germline CDR1 SNHLY, CDR2 FYNNEI. Trimming removed 10 bases from V and 2 bases from J; junction bases left unmatched: 6. The CDR3 runs to 14 residues.

The chain carries TRBV7-8 and TRBJ2-6; 8 nucleotides line up with TRBD2. Losses at the gene ends were 6 bases for V and 4 bases for J; bases not matched to a gene: 14. The CDR3 extends over 18 amino acids. Germline CDR1 reads SGHVS; CDR2 reads FQNEAQ. The CDR3 loop reads CASRSGRGASYGANVLTF. The CDR3 region has the DNA TGTGCCAGCAGGTCCGGGAGGGGGGCTTCTTACGGGGCCAACGTCCTGACTTTC.

The chain is built from TRBV28 and TRBJ1-5; D is perhaps TRBD1 (5 bases). The CDR3 is 16 amino acids. CDR1 and CDR2 from the germline V gene are MDHEN and SYDVKM. V lost 10 bases and J 0 bases, leaving 19 bases between the germline ends. The CDR3 nucleotides read TGTGCCACCCACCAGGGAGGGGCCCTTAGCAATCAGCCCCAGCATTTT. It translates to CATHQGGALSNQPQHF.

This clone was recorded once. The chain has TRBV7-6 and TRBJ2-7; weak D call: TRBD2 (6 bases). CDR1 is SGHVS, CDR2 FNYEAQ, per germline. This CDR3 comprises 14 residues. V was cut by 3 bases and J by 0 bases, with 9 bases left in between. The CDR3 here is CASSFGGSSYEQYF. CDR3 in DNA: TGTGCCAGCAGCTTCGGAGGGTCCTCCTACGAGCAGTACTTC. The entire variable domain, with the rest obtained from reference TRBV7-6 and TRBJ2-7, is as follows: GAGVSQSPRYKVTKRGQDVALRCDPISGHVSLYWYRQALGQGPEFLTYFNYEAQQDKSGLPNDRFSAERPEGSISTLTIQRTEQRDSAMYRCASSFGGSSYEQYFGPGTRLTVT.

The gene calls are TRBV5-4 and TRBJ2-7; 10 nucleotides match TRBD1. Germline CDR1 SGHNT, CDR2 YYREEE (reference sequence). This CDR3 has 15 amino acids. The V and J ends lost 4 bases and 6 bases, in that order; junction bases with no gene match: 10. The CDR3 bases are TGTGCCAGCAGCCCTCGGACAGGGGGTGATGTCGAGCAGTACTTC. Amino acid sequence: CASSPRTGGDVEQYF.

J is TRBJ1-1 and V is TRBV27; possible D gene TRBD1, 6 bases. Trimming cost V 8 bases and J 5 bases, with 18 bases left between them. Germline-derived CDR1 and CDR2 are MNHEY and SMNVEV (reference sequence). The CDR3 has 14 amino acids. The CDR3 DNA reads TGTGCCAGCGCCCGGGGGGGGCGGTGGACTGAAGCTTTCTTT. Its protein is CASARGGRWTEAFF.

This sequence joins TRBV29-1 and TRBJ1-1; 7 positions match TRBD1. There are 15 residues in the CDR3. Germline V lookup: CDR1 SQVTM, CDR2 ANQGSEA. Unmatched junction bases numbered 9, after V lost 4 bases and J lost 1 base. This CDR3 reads CSVVSTGDANTEAFF. In nucleotides, the CDR3 is TGCAGCGTTGTCTCAACAGGGGACGCGAACACTGAAGCTTTCTTT.